The text below deals with one T cell receptor (beta chain). Primers: 60 Vbeta forward and 13 Jbeta reverse. Clones were read by immunoSEQ multiplex PCR, and TCRdb kept only the in-frame ones, dropping some. This sample carries some 220,000 clones, roughly 89% of them seen once, and the ten largest clones take around 1%. This CDR3 comprises 15 residues. Germline V CDR1 and CDR2: SEHNR, FQNEAQ (reference sequence). V lost 3 bases and J lost 4; bases outside the gene matches: 5. The data were taken from a study of cytomegalovirus exposure and HLA in healthy donors. Across the study: Earlier sequencing of about 179 million T cells yielded around 100 million unique TCR beta sequences.

The origin of this receptor is a woman between 18 and 29 years old in good health and CMV-seronegative. The sample comprised PBMCs. The rearrangement links TRBV7-9 to TRBJ1-2, with 10 bases lining up with TRBD1. DNA of the CDR3: TGTGCCAGCAGCTTGACAGGGGGCGTAATCTATGGCTACACCTTC. It yields the protein CASSLTGGVIYGYTF.